Listed below are T cell receptor beta chains from one sample, sequenced in a study of blood T cell repertoires in COVID-19. Clones were read by immunoSEQ multiplex PCR, and TCRdb kept only the in-frame ones, dropping some. This table holds around 290,000 clones, 88% found once. Sequencing input: PBMCs or T cells enriched from blood (not recorded which). Receptors were obtained from a woman between 25 and 40 years old who had recovered from COVID-19. The CDR3 runs from the conserved cysteine through the conserved F or W. D genes are given only for firm matches. Clone size appears in some rows only: once, few, many, or a class for an expanded clone.

V gene	D gene	J gene	clone size	CDR3 DNA	CDR3 protein
TRBV30	NA	TRBJ1-3	NA	TGTGCCTGGAGTTCTTTACTCCACACCATATATTTT	CAWSSLLHTIYF
TRBV5-1	NA	TRBJ1-1	NA	TGCGCCAGCAGCGAGGGACAGAACACTGAAGCTTTCTTT	CASSEGQNTEAFF
TRBV6-2/TRBV6-3	NA	TRBJ2-1	NA	TGTGCCAGCAGTTCAGAATTTGAGCAGTTCTTC	CASSSEFEQFF
TRBV9	TRBD2	TRBJ2-2	NA	TGTGCCAGCAGCGTCCGCGGGAGCGGCACCGGGGAGCTGTTTTTT	CASSVRGSGTGELFF
TRBV5-1	NA	TRBJ2-1	NA	TGCGCCAGCAGTCAACAGGGTACTGAGCAGTTCTTC	CASSQQGTEQFF
TRBV3-1/TRBV3-2	NA	TRBJ1-5	NA	TGTGCCAGCAGCCAAGGTACAGGCGCTAATCAGCCCCAGCATTTT	CASSQGTGANQPQHF
TRBV5-1	NA	TRBJ1-6	NA	TGCGCCAGCAGCTTGAGCGGGGACCCCCTCCACTTT	CASSLSGDPLHF
TRBV5-4	TRBD2	TRBJ2-4	NA	TGTGCCAGCAGCTCTGGACTAGCGGTAGCCAAAAACATTCAGTACTTC	CASSSGLAVAKNIQYF
TRBV6-5	NA	TRBJ1-6	NA	TGTGCCAGCAGTTACCCGGATTCACCCCTCCACTTT	CASSYPDSPLHF
TRBV28	NA	TRBJ1-1	few	TGTGCCAGCAGTTTGATCGGGAACACTGAAGCTTTCTTT	CASSLIGNTEAFF
TRBV28	NA	TRBJ1-2	NA	TGTGCCAGCAGAAGGGGGTCCTATGGCTACACCTTC	CASRRGSYGYTF
TRBV28	NA	TRBJ1-1	NA	TGTGCCAGCAGTTTCCCCCACTTCAGGGAAAGCACTGAAGCTTTCTTT	CASSFPHFRESTEAFF
TRBV9	TRBD1	TRBJ1-1	few	TGTGCCAGCAGCGTCTACACAGGGGGCCTTACTGAAGCTTTCTTT	CASSVYTGGLTEAFF
TRBV7-2	NA	TRBJ2-1	few	TGTGCCAGCAGCTTAGCGGGGAGCTCCTACAATGAGCAGTTCTTC	CASSLAGSSYNEQFF
TRBV9	NA	TRBJ2-2	NA	TGTGCCAGCAGCGTAGCGAGCGGTTACACCGGGGAGCTGTTTTTT	CASSVASGYTGELFF
TRBV7-2	NA	TRBJ1-2	NA	TGTGCCAGCAGCTTAGGTTCAGGGCTCTATGGCTACACCTTC	CASSLGSGLYGYTF
TRBV2	NA	TRBJ2-1	NA	TGTGCCAGCAGTGAAGTTGGAACAGTTGTATCAACCGGCAATGAGCAGTTCTTC	CASSEVGTVVSTGNEQFF
TRBV6-5	NA	TRBJ2-1	NA	TGTGCCAGCAACTACTACAAGGGGGGGGATGAGCAGTTCTTC	CASNYYKGGDEQFF
TRBV19	NA	TRBJ2-7	NA	TGTGCCAGTAGTATAAGAGGGTCCCCGTCCTACGAGCAGTACTTC	CASSIRGSPSYEQYF
TRBV18	TRBD1	TRBJ2-5	NA	TGTGCCAGCTCACCCGGGACAGGCCAAGAGACCCAGTACTTC	CASSPGTGQETQYF
TRBV6-2/TRBV6-3	TRBD2	TRBJ2-1	NA	TGTGCCAGCAGTTATTGGACTAGCGGGGGGAATGAGCAGTTCTTC	CASSYWTSGGNEQFF
TRBV7-9	TRBD1	TRBJ1-4	NA	TGTGCCAGCAGCCCCTCAGGACGGACAGGGTACGCAACTAATGAAAAACTGTTTTTT	CASSPSGRTGYATNEKLFF
TRBV28	NA	TRBJ1-1	NA	TGTGCCAGCAGTCTAACAGGTTTAGGGACTTTCTTT	CASSLTGLGTFF
TRBV7-3	TRBD2	TRBJ2-2	NA	TGTGCCAGCAGCTTAACCAGCGGGGGCACCGGGGAGCTGTTTTTT	CASSLTSGGTGELFF
TRBV6-5	NA	TRBJ1-1	NA	TGTGCCAGCAGTTACGCCAGATTAAACACTGAAGCTTTCTTT	CASSYARLNTEAFF
TRBV27	TRBD1	TRBJ1-1	NA	TGTGCCAGCAGTTCTCACGGACAGGGCACTGAAGCTTTCTTT	CASSSHGQGTEAFF
TRBV11-2	NA	TRBJ2-5	once	TGTGCCAGCAGCACCATGACAGAGGCCCAGTACTTC	CASSTMTEAQYF
TRBV30	NA	TRBJ1-3	NA	TGTGCCTGGTCTGAGGGTTTGGCCTCTGGAAACACCATATATTTT	CAWSEGLASGNTIYF
TRBV5-4	TRBD1	TRBJ1-5	NA	TGTGCCAGCAGCCTGGACAGGGCCAATCAGCCCCAGCATTTT	CASSLDRANQPQHF